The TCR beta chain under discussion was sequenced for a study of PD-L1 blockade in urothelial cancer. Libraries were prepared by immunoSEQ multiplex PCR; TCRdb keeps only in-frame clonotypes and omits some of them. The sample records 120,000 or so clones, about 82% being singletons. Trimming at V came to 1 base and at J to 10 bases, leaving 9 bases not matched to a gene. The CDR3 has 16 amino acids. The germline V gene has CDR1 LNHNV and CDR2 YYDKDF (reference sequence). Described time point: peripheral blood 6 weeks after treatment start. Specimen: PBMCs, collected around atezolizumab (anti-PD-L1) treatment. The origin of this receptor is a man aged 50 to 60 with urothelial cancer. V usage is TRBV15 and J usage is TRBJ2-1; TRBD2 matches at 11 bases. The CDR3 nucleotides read TGTGCCACCAGCAGAGGGGGACTAGCGGATTCTTTGGAGCAGTTCTTC. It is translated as CATSRGGLADSLEQFF.